This T cell receptor beta chain was identified in a study of blood T cell repertoires in COVID-19. The germline V gene encodes CDR1 GTSNPN and CDR2 SVGIG (reference sequence). The CDR3 covers 15 residues. Trimming left V 4 bases short and J 4 bases short, with 17 bases between. The method was immunoSEQ multiplex PCR; TCRdb's version includes in-frame clones alone and lacks a portion of them. The table has 150,000 to 200,000 clones, around 87% seen once. Specimen: peripheral blood. This clonotype was obtained from a man in his forties with active or convalescent COVID-19. V and J are TRBV30 and TRBJ2-1; D is possibly TRBD2 (6 bases). CDR3 in amino acids: CAWITGSLNYNEQFF. CDR3 sequence (DNA): TGTGCCTGGATCACCGGGAGCTTAAATTACAATGAGCAGTTCTTC.